These T cell receptor beta chains were read from a single sample in a study of siplizumab effects on memory and regulatory T cells. TCRdb keeps only in-frame clones here, not all; method: immunoSEQ multiplex PCR. Of 70,000 to 95,000 clones detected, more than 80% appear once; the ten largest clones hold roughly 15%. Sequencing was done on a sample of CD4+ T cells sorted from blood. The source of these receptors is a human donor in good health. Each CDR3 is given with its conserved first and last residue. The D gene is left open where the match is weak. For some rows the clone size is stated as once, few or many, or as a class when expanded; others skip it.

J gene: TRBJ2-1
clone size: .
D gene: TRBD2
V gene: TRBV19
CDR3 protein: CASSRGRLAGGPGNEQFF
CDR3 DNA: TGTGCCAGTAGCAGGGGGAGACTAGCGGGAGGGCCGGGCAATGAGCAGTTCTTC

J gene: TRBJ1-1
clone size: .
D gene: .
V gene: TRBV19
CDR3 protein: CASSISTVTEAFF
CDR3 DNA: TGTGCCAGTAGTATAAGTACAGTCACTGAAGCTTTCTTT

J gene: TRBJ1-2
clone size: .
D gene: .
V gene: TRBV29-1
CDR3 protein: CSVRSDSLPGSYYGYTF
CDR3 DNA: TGCAGCGTGCGCTCAGACAGCCTTCCGGGGAGCTACTATGGCTACACCTTC

J gene: TRBJ2-4
clone size: .
D gene: TRBD2
V gene: TRBV4-2
CDR3 protein: CASSQEAAGVAKNIQYF
CDR3 DNA: TGTGCCAGCAGCCAAGAGGCGGCGGGAGTCGCCAAAAACATTCAGTACTTC

J gene: TRBJ2-1
clone size: .
D gene: TRBD2
V gene: TRBV7-9
CDR3 protein: CASSSERERYNEQFF
CDR3 DNA: TGTGCCAGCAGCTCCGAGCGGGAGCGCTACAATGAGCAGTTCTTC

J gene: TRBJ1-2
clone size: .
D gene: .
V gene: TRBV29-1
CDR3 protein: CSVEHRKTNYGYTF
CDR3 DNA: TGCAGCGTTGAACACAGGAAAACTAACTATGGCTACACCTTC

J gene: TRBJ2-7
clone size: .
D gene: .
V gene: TRBV5-6
CDR3 protein: CASSLGEAYEQYF
CDR3 DNA: TGTGCCAGCAGCTTGGGCGAGGCCTACGAGCAGTACTTC

J gene: TRBJ1-1
clone size: few
D gene: .
V gene: TRBV4-1
CDR3 protein: CASSQPNGDEAFF
CDR3 DNA: TGCGCCAGCAGCCAACCTAATGGAGATGAAGCTTTCTTT

J gene: TRBJ1-2
clone size: .
D gene: TRBD1
V gene: TRBV29-1
CDR3 protein: CSAATGGRGYTF
CDR3 DNA: TGCAGCGCCGCTACAGGGGGAAGAGGCTACACCTTC

J gene: TRBJ2-1
clone size: .
D gene: .
V gene: TRBV11-3
CDR3 protein: CASSKERLVNEQFF
CDR3 DNA: TGTGCCAGCAGTAAAGAACGGCTAGTAAATGAGCAGTTCTTC

J gene: TRBJ2-7
clone size: .
D gene: .
V gene: TRBV30
CDR3 protein: CAWGRTENEQYF
CDR3 DNA: TGTGCCTGGGGCCGTACGGAGAACGAGCAGTACTTC

J gene: TRBJ1-2
clone size: once
D gene: TRBD1
V gene: TRBV7-9
CDR3 protein: CASTRTGGDYGYTF
CDR3 DNA: TGTGCCAGCACCCGGACAGGGGGCGACTATGGCTACACCTTC

J gene: TRBJ1-5
clone size: few
D gene: TRBD1
V gene: TRBV18
CDR3 protein: CASSPYDTGGHQPQHF
CDR3 DNA: TGTGCCAGCTCACCATACGATACAGGGGGTCATCAGCCCCAGCATTTT

J gene: TRBJ2-3
clone size: .
D gene: TRBD2
V gene: TRBV11-2
CDR3 protein: CASSLGSGMTDTQYF
CDR3 DNA: TGTGCCAGCAGCTTAGGCAGCGGGATGACAGATACGCAGTATTTT

J gene: TRBJ2-7
clone size: few
D gene: .
V gene: TRBV6-5
CDR3 protein: CASSYSRDSYEQYF
CDR3 DNA: TGTGCCAGCAGTTACTCGCGGGACAGCTACGAGCAGTACTTC

J gene: TRBJ2-1
clone size: .
D gene: .
V gene: TRBV12-5
CDR3 protein: CASGLLNEQFF
CDR3 DNA: TGTGCTAGTGGTTTGCTCAATGAGCAGTTCTTC

J gene: TRBJ1-2
clone size: .
D gene: .
V gene: TRBV10-1
CDR3 protein: CASSERGEEHGYTF
CDR3 DNA: TGCGCCAGCAGTGAGAGGGGGGAGGAACATGGCTACACCTTC

J gene: TRBJ2-7
clone size: .
D gene: TRBD2
V gene: TRBV6-6
CDR3 protein: CASSRLARGWDEQYF
CDR3 DNA: TGTGCCAGCAGCCGACTAGCGAGAGGGTGGGACGAGCAGTACTTC

J gene: TRBJ1-2
clone size: .
D gene: TRBD1
V gene: TRBV5-1
CDR3 protein: CASSLVSLTGAVRYGYTF
CDR3 DNA: TGCGCCAGCAGCTTGGTTAGCCTTACAGGGGCCGTCCGCTATGGCTACACCTTC

J gene: TRBJ2-7
clone size: .
D gene: .
V gene: TRBV9
CDR3 protein: CASSVGGGYSYEQYF
CDR3 DNA: TGTGCCAGCAGCGTAGGAGGCGGTTACTCCTACGAGCAGTACTTC

J gene: TRBJ2-1
clone size: .
D gene: .
V gene: TRBV21-1
CDR3 protein: CASSKARRGYNEQFF
CDR3 DNA: TGTGCCAGCAGCAAAGCTCGGCGGGGTTACAATGAGCAGTTCTTC

J gene: TRBJ2-5
clone size: .
D gene: .
V gene: TRBV6-5
CDR3 protein: CASSAETQYF
CDR3 DNA: TGTGCCAGCAGTGCGGAGACCCAGTACTTC

J gene: TRBJ1-4
clone size: .
D gene: .
V gene: TRBV25-1
CDR3 protein: CASSEGGAQGEKLFF
CDR3 DNA: TGTGCCAGCAGTGAGGGGGGGGCTCAAGGTGAAAAACTGTTTTTT

J gene: TRBJ1-3
clone size: .
D gene: TRBD1
V gene: TRBV13
CDR3 protein: CASSVGGGASGNTIYF
CDR3 DNA: TGTGCCAGCAGCGTAGGAGGGGGCGCGTCTGGAAACACCATATATTTT

J gene: TRBJ2-1
clone size: .
D gene: TRBD1
V gene: TRBV6-1
CDR3 protein: CASSEVTGAYNEQFF
CDR3 DNA: TGTGCCAGCAGTGAGGTCACAGGGGCCTACAATGAGCAGTTCTTC

J gene: TRBJ2-5
clone size: .
D gene: .
V gene: TRBV15
CDR3 protein: CATSRLDRYQETQYF
CDR3 DNA: TGTGCCACCAGCAGACTAGACAGGTACCAAGAGACCCAGTACTTC

J gene: TRBJ2-3
clone size: .
D gene: .
V gene: TRBV5-1
CDR3 protein: CASSLDAGSFVTQYF
CDR3 DNA: TGCGCCAGCAGCTTAGATGCAGGGTCGTTTGTTACGCAGTATTTT

J gene: TRBJ1-4
clone size: .
D gene: TRBD1
V gene: TRBV7-8
CDR3 protein: CASSFPGQGPNEKLFF
CDR3 DNA: TGTGCCAGCAGCTTTCCCGGACAGGGACCTAATGAAAAACTGTTTTTT

J gene: TRBJ2-7
clone size: .
D gene: .
V gene: TRBV28
CDR3 protein: CASSYSYEQYF
CDR3 DNA: TGTGCCAGCAGTTACAGCTACGAGCAGTACTTC

J gene: TRBJ2-2
clone size: .
D gene: .
V gene: TRBV7-9
CDR3 protein: CASSLRYQGLGELFF
CDR3 DNA: TGTGCCAGCAGCTTACGGTACCAGGGGCTCGGGGAGCTGTTTTTT

J gene: TRBJ2-2
clone size: .
D gene: .
V gene: TRBV28
CDR3 protein: CASSLQGRGTGELFF
CDR3 DNA: TGTGCCAGCAGTCTCCAGGGGCGGGGCACCGGGGAGCTGTTTTTT

J gene: TRBJ1-5
clone size: .
D gene: .
V gene: TRBV19
CDR3 protein: CASKWTPDSNQPQHF
CDR3 DNA: TGTGCCAGTAAATGGACCCCGGATAGCAATCAGCCCCAGCATTTT

J gene: TRBJ1-1
clone size: once
D gene: .
V gene: TRBV5-6
CDR3 protein: CASSLEPGTEAFF
CDR3 DNA: TGTGCCAGCAGCCTAGAGCCAGGGACTGAAGCTTTCTTT

J gene: TRBJ2-7
clone size: .
D gene: .
V gene: TRBV30
CDR3 protein: CAWSVQTTIIKREQYF
CDR3 DNA: TGTGCCTGGAGTGTACAGACCACCATAATCAAACGGGAGCAGTACTTC

J gene: TRBJ2-7
clone size: .
D gene: .
V gene: TRBV5-1
CDR3 protein: CASSLAGTPMGQYF
CDR3 DNA: TGCGCCAGCAGCTTGGCCGGGACTCCGATGGGGCAGTACTTC

J gene: TRBJ2-2
clone size: .
D gene: .
V gene: TRBV5-8
CDR3 protein: CASSVQGAGELFF
CDR3 DNA: TGTGCCAGCAGCGTTCAAGGGGCCGGGGAGCTGTTTTTT

J gene: TRBJ2-5
clone size: once
D gene: TRBD2
V gene: TRBV15
CDR3 protein: CATSRPGGGETQYF
CDR3 DNA: TGTGCCACCAGCAGACCGGGGGGGGGAGAGACCCAGTACTTC